This note documents a single TCR beta chain sequence. The sample belongs to a study of blood T cell repertoires in COVID-19. At the level of the study: Spain, Italy and the United States supplied samples that represented acute and convalescent COVID-19. PBMCs, B-cell-depleted T cells, or T cells were the source of the cDNA or gDNA that made up the material.

The ends were cut back, 2 bases at V and 4 bases at J, with 10 bases in the middle. The germline V gene has CDR1 KGHSH and CDR2 LQKENI. CDR3 length: 14 amino acids. In the authors' methods: Estimation of nucleated cell counts was performed using reference gene primer amplification. Measured with immunoSEQ multiplex PCR; TCRdb has only the in-frame clones, and not every one. For V, J and clone size, that table is used; D and trimming come from the DNA. The sample carries some 200,000 clones, around 84% recorded once. The clonotype originates from a man in his forties or fifties with acute or convalescent COVID-19. The V and J genes are TRBV18 and TRBJ2-3, with D maybe TRBD2 (6 bases). The sequencing input was peripheral blood. The CDR3 coding sequence is TGTGCCAGCTCACCAGGGGGGTCCTCAGATACGCAGTATTTT. Amino acids: CASSPGGSSDTQYF.